The rows below give T cell receptor beta chains drawn from one sample of a study of cytomegalovirus exposure and HLA in healthy donors. Generated by immunoSEQ multiplex PCR, the TCRdb table keeps only in-frame clones and is missing some. In the table there are over 45,000 clones, roughly 80% of which are singletons. The sequencing input was PBMCs. Every receptor here comes from a man aged 25-45 years in good health and CMV-seronegative. CDR3s include the opening cysteine and the closing phenylalanine or tryptophan. The D gene is left open where the match is weak. The size of a clone is reported for some rows only, either as once, few or many, or as a class for expanded clones.

d_gene | j_gene | abundance | v_gene | CDR3nt | CDR3aa
TRBD2 | TRBJ2-7 | - | TRBV11-3 | TGTGCCAGCAGCACCCGGGGGGGCGGCGAGCAGTACTTC | CASSTRGGGEQYF
- | TRBJ2-7 | - | TRBV27 | TGTGCCAGCAGTTGGGCCAGCTCCTACGAGCAGTACTTC | CASSWASSYEQYF
TRBD1 | TRBJ1-1 | - | TRBV9 | TGTGCCAGCAGCAGGACAGGGCTTGCGAACACTGAAGCTTTCTTT | CASSRTGLANTEAFF
- | TRBJ1-2 | - | TRBV7-2 | TGTGCCAGCAGCTTAAGCTCAACGGAGGGCTATGGCTACACCTTC | CASSLSSTEGYGYTF
TRBD1 | TRBJ2-2 | - | TRBV27 | TGTGCCAGCACCAATACAGGGGACGGGGAGCTGTTTTTT | CASTNTGDGELFF
TRBD2 | TRBJ2-3 | - | TRBV19 | TGTGCCAGCCGTACTAGCGGGGGTGCAGATACGCAGTATTTT | CASRTSGGADTQYF
TRBD1 | TRBJ2-7 | - | TRBV5-6 | TGTGCCAGCAGCTTGAATTTAGGACAGGCCTACGAGCAGTACTTC | CASSLNLGQAYEQYF
- | TRBJ2-7 | once | TRBV7-9 | TGTGCCAGCAGCTTAAAAGGGGGTCCCTACGAGCAGTACTTC | CASSLKGGPYEQYF
- | TRBJ2-5 | - | TRBV2 | TGTGCCAGCAGCTCCGGGACTCCCTCCCGGTCCCAGTACTTC | CASSSGTPSRSQYF
- | TRBJ2-2 | - | TRBV10-3 | TGTGCCACGGGGGTAGCCGGGGAGCTGTTTTTT | CATGVAGELFF
TRBD1 | TRBJ1-1 | few | TRBV10-3 | TGTGCCATCAGTCCTGGCGACAGGGCACGACCCCGGGCTGAAGCTTTCTTT | CAISPGDRARPRAEAFF
TRBD2 | TRBJ2-1 | - | TRBV10-2 | TGCGGGGCGACTAGCGGGGTGGGTGAGCAGTTCTTC | CGATSGVGEQFF
- | TRBJ2-4 | - | TRBV15 | TGTGCCACCAGCAGAGAGATTTCCCCTATTTGGGGGCGCATTCAGTACTTC | CATSREISPIWGRIQYF
TRBD1 | TRBJ2-7 | - | TRBV6-6 | TGTGCCAGCAGTTACTCGACAGGGGGAATAGCCTACGAGCAGTACTTC | CASSYSTGGIAYEQYF
TRBD2 | TRBJ2-1 | - | TRBV2 | TGTGCCAGCAGTGGAAAGCGGGAGCTCGGTGAGCAGTTCTTC | CASSGKRELGEQFF
- | TRBJ1-5 | - | TRBV19 | TGTGCCAGTAGTATGGAGGGTAGGTCCCAGCATTTT | CASSMEGRSQHF
TRBD2 | TRBJ2-7 | once | TRBV4-1 | TGCGCCAGCAGCCATTACGGGACTAGCAGGAGCTCCTACGAGCAGTACTTC | CASSHYGTSRSSYEQYF
TRBD1 | TRBJ2-7 | - | TRBV6-5 | TGTGCCAGCAGTTACTGGACGGACAGGGGGTCCTACGAGCAGTACTTC | CASSYWTDRGSYEQYF
TRBD2 | TRBJ2-7 | - | TRBV18 | TGTGCCAGCTCACCAACTAGCGGATCGGCCTACGAGCAGTACTTC | CASSPTSGSAYEQYF
TRBD1 | TRBJ1-5 | - | TRBV19 | TGTGCCAGTAGTATGGGACAGGGGAGTGGGCCCCAGCATTTT | CASSMGQGSGPQHF